Below are 10 T cell receptor beta chains sequenced from a single sample in a study of monozygotic twins with inflammatory bowel disease. TCRdb re-called the 5' RACE reads and catalogs CDR3 proteins one per entry, DNA excluded. The sample spans around 220,000 distinct CDR3 sequences; the ten largest clones claim about 8%. Sequencing was done on a sample of blood. The receptors were gathered from a human donor with ulcerative colitis or Crohn's disease, or a healthy co-twin of an affected twin (not recorded which).

The chain recombines TRBV6-2 or TRBV6-3 with TRBJ2-2; the D call from TCRdb, TRBD2, cannot be confirmed without DNA. The CDR3 consists of 15 residues. CDR1 is MNHEY, CDR2 SVGEGT, per germline. The CDR3 protein is CASRAGGLGTGELFF.

The V and J genes are TRBV6-1 and TRBJ1-1; TCRdb indicates TRBD1, and absent DNA this call remains unverified. Germline CDR1 MNHNS, CDR2 SASEGT. The length of the CDR3 is 14 residues. CDR3 sequence reads: CASAPGNMNTEAFF.

The genes are TRBV5-4 and TRBJ2-1; TCRdb names TRBD1, which stays unverified in the absence of DNA. Germline assignment: CDR1 SGHNT and CDR2 YYREEE (reference sequence). There are 16 residues in the CDR3. The CDR3 region is CASGSQGAESYNEQFF.

V is TRBV7-9 and J is TRBJ1-3. CDR3 length equals 15 residues. Germline V gives CDR1 SEHNR, CDR2 FQNEAQ (reference sequence). CDR3 amino acids: CASSLGSSSGNTIYF.

The rearrangement uses TRBV7-2 and TRBJ2-5. The germline V gene encodes CDR1 SGHTA and CDR2 FQGNSA. CDR3 length: 14 residues. CDR3: CASSLAHIRETQYF.

V usage is TRBV20-1 and J usage is TRBJ2-7; TCRdb indicates TRBD2, and absent DNA this call remains unverified. The CDR3 runs 14 residues. Per the germline V gene, CDR1 is DFQATT and CDR2 is SNEGSKA (reference sequence). The CDR3 spells CSAPWTSGIYEQYF.

The chain is built from TRBV29-1 and TRBJ1-2. This CDR3 region has 13 residues. Germline assignment: CDR1 SQVTM and CDR2 ANQGSEA. CDR3 sequence reads: CSVEPGDNYGYTF.

The V and J genes are TRBV7-9 and TRBJ2-7. Germline CDR1 SEHNR, CDR2 FQNEAQ (reference sequence). The CDR3 runs 11 residues. The CDR3 protein is CASSLTGEQYF.

The rearrangement links TRBV5-1 to TRBJ2-1; TCRdb proposes TRBD2, but this gene call is untestable without DNA. CDR3 size: 15 residues. The germline V gene encodes CDR1 SGHRS and CDR2 YFSETQ. This chain's CDR3 is CASSFLAGSYNEQFF.

This sequence joins TRBV12-3 or TRBV12-4 and TRBJ2-2. The CDR3 runs to 12 residues. CDR3 sequence: CASSFPVGELFF.